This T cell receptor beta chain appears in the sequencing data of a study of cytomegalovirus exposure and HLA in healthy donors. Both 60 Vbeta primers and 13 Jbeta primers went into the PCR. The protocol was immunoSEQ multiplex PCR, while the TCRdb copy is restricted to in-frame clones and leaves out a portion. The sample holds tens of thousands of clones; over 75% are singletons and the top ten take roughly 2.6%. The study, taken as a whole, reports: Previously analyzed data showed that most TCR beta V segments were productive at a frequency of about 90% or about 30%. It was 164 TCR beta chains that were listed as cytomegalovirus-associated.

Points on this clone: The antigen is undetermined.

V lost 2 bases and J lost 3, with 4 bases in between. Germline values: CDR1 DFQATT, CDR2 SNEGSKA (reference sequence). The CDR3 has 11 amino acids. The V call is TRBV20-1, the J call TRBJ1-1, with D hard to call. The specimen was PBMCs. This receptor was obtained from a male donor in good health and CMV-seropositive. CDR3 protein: CSARRDTEAFF. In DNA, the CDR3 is TGCAGTGCTAGACGGGACACTGAAGCTTTCTTT.